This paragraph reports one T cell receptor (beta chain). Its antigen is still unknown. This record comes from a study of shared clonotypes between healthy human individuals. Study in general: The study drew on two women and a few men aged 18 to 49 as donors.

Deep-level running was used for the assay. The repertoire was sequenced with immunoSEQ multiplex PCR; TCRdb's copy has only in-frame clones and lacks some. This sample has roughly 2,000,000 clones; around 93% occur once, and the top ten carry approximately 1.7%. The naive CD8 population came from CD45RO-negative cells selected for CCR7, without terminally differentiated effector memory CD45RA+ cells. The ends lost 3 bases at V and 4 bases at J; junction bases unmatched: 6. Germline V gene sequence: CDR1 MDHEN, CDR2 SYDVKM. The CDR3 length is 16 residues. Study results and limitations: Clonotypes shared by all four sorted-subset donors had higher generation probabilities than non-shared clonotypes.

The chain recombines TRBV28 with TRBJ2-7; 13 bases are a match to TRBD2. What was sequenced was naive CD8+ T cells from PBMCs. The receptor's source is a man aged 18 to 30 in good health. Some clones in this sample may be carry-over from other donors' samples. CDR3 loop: CASSFRTSGSGYEQYF. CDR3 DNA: TGTGCCAGCAGTTTCCGGACTAGCGGGAGCGGGTACGAGCAGTACTTC. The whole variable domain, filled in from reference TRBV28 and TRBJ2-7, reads DVKVTQSSRYLVKRTGEKVFLECVQDMDHENMFWYRQDPGLGLRLIYFSYDVKMKEKGDIPEGYSVSREKKERFSLILESASTNQTSMYLCASSFRTSGSGYEQYFGPGTRLTVT.